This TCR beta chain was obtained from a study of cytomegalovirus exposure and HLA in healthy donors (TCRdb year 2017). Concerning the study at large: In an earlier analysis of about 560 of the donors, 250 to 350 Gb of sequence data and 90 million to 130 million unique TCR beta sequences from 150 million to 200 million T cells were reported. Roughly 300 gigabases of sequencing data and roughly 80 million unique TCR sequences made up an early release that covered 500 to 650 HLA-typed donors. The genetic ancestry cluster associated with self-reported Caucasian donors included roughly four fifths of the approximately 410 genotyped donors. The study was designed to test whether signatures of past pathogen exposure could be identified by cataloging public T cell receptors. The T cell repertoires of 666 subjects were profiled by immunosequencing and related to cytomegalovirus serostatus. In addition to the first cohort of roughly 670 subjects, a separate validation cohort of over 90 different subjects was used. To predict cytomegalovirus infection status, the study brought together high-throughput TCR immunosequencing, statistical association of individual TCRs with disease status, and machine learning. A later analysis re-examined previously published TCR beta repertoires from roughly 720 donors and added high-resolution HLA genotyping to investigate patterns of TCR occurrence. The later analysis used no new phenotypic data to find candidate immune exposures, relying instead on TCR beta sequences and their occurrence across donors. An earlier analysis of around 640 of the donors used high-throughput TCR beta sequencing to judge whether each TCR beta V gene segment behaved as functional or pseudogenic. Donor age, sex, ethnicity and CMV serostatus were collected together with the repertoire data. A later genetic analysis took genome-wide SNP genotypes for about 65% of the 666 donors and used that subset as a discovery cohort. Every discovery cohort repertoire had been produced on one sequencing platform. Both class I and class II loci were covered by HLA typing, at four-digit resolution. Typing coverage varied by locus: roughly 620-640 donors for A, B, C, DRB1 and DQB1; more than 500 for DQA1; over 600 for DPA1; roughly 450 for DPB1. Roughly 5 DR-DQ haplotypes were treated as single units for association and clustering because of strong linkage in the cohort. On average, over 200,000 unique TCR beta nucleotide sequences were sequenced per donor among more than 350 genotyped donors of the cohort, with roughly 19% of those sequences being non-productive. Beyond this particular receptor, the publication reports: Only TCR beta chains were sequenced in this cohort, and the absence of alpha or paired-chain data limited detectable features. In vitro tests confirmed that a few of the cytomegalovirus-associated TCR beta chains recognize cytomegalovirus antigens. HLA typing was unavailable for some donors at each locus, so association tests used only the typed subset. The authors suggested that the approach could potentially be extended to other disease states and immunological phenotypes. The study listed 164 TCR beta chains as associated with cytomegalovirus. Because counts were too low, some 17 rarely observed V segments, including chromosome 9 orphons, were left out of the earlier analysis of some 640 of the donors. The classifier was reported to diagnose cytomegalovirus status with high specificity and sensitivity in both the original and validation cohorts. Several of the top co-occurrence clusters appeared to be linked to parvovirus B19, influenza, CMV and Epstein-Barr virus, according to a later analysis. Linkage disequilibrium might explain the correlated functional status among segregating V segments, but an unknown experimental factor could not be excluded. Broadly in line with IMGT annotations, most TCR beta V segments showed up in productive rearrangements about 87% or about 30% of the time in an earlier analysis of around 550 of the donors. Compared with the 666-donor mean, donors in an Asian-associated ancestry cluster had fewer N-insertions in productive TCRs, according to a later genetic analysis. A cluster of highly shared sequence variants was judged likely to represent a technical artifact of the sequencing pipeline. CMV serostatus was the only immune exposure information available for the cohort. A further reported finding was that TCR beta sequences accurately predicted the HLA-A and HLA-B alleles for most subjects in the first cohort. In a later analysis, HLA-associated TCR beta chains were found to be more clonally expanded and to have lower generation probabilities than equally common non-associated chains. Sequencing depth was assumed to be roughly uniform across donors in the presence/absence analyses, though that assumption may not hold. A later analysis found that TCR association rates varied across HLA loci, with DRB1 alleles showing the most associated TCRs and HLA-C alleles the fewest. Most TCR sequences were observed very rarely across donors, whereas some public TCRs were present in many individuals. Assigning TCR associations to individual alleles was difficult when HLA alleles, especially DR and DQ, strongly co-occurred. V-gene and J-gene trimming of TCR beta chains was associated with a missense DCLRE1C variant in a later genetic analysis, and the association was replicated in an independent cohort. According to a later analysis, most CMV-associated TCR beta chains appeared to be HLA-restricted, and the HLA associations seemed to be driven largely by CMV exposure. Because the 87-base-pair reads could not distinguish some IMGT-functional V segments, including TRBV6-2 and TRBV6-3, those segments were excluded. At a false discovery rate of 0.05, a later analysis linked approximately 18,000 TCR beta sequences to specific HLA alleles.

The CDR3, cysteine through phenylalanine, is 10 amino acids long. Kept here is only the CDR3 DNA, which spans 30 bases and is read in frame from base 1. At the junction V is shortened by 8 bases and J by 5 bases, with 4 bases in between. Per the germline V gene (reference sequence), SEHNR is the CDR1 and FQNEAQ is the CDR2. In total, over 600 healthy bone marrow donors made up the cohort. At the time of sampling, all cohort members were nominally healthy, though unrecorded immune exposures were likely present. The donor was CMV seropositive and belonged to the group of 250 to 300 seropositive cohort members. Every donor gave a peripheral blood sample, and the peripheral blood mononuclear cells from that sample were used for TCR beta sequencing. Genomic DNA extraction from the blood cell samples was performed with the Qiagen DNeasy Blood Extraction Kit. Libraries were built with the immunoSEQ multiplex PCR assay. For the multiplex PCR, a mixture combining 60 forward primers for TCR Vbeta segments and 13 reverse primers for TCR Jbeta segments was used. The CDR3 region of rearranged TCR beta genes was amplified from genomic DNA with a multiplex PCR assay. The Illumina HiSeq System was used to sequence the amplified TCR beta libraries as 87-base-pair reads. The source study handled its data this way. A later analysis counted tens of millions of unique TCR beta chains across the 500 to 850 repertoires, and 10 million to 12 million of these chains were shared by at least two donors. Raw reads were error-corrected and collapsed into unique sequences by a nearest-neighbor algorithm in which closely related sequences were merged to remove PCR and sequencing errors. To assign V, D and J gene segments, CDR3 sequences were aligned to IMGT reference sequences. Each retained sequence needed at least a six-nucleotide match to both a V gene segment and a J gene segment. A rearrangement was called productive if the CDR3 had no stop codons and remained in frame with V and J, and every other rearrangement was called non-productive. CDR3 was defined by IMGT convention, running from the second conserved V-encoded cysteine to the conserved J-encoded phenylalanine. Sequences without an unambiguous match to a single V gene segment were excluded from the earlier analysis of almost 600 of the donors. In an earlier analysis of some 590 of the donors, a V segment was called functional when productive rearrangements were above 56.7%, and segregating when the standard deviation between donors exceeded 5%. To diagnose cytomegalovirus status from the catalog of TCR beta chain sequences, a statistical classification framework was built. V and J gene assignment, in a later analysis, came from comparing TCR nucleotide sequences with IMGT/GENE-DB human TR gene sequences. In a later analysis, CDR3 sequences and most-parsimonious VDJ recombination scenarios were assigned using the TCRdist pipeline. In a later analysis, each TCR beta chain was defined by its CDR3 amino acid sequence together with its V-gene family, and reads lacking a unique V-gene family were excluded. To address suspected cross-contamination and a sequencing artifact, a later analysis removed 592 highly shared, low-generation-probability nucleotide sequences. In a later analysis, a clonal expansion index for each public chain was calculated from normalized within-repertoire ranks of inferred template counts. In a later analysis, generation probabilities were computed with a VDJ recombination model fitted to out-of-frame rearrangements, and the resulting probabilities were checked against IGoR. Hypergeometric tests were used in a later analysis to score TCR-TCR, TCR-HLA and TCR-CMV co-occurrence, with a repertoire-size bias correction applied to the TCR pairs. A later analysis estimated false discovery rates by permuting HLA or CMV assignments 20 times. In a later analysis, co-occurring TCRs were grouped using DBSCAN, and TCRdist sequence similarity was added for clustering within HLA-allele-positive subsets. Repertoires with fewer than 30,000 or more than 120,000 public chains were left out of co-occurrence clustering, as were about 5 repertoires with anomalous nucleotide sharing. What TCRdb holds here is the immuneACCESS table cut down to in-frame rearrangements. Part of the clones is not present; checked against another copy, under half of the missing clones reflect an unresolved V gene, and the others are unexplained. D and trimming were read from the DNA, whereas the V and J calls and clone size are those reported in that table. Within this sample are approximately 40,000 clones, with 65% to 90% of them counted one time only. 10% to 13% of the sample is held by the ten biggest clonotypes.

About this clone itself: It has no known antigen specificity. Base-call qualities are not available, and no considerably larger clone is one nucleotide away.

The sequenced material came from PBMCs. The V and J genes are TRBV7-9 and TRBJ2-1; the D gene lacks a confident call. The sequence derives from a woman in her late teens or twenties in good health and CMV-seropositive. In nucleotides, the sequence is TGTGCCAGCCGTCACAATGAGCAGTTCTTC. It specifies CASRHNEQFF.